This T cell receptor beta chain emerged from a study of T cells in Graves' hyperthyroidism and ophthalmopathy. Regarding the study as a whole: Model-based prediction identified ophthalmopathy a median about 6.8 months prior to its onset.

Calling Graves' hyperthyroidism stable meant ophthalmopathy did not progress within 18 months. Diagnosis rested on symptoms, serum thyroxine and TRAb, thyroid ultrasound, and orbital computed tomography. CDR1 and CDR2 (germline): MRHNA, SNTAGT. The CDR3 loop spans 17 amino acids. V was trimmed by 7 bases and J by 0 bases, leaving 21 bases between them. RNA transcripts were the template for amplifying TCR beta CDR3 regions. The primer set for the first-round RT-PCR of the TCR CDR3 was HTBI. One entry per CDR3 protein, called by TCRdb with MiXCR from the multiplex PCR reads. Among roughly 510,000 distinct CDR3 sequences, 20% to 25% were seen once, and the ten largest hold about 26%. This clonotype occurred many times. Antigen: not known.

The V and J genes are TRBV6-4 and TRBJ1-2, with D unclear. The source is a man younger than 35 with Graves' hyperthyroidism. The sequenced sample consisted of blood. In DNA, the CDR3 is TGTGCCAGCACCCCCTTCGCAGGACGACCAGCTAACTATGGCTACACCTTC. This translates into CASTPFAGRPANYGYTF.